These 16 T cell receptor beta chains share one sample of origin, sequenced in a study of T cell repertoires in cytomegalovirus infection. One entry per CDR3 protein results from TCRdb running MiXCR on the reads. The repertoire consists of about 310,000 distinct CDR3 sequences, with 25% occurring once and the leading ten covering about an eighth. The antigens of these receptors remain unknown. The sample in question was cultured PBMCs, obtained from culture after CMV antigen stimulation. The origin of the receptors is a human donor in good health (CMV status not recorded). Some clones in this sample may be carry-over from other donors' samples.

The chain is built from TRBV4-3 and TRBJ2-5; the D gene is possibly TRBD2 (5 bases). With 1 base removed from V and 5 bases from J, the gap between germline ends came to 14 bases. Germline V CDR1 and CDR2: LGHNA, YSLEER. CDR3 size: 15 residues. The CDR3 sequence: CASSQAGRYPETQYF. The DNA for the CDR3 is TGCGCCAGCAGCCAAGCGGGAAGGTATCCGGAGACCCAGTACTTC.

The rearrangement links TRBV19 to TRBJ1-3, with D unresolved. Trimming took off 7 bases at V and 0 bases at J, with 19 bases between the two ends. The CDR3 length is 17 residues. Germline values: CDR1 LNHDA, CDR2 SQIVND (reference sequence). CDR3 DNA: TGTGCCAGTACCTATGGTGGCAGCCAAAGCTCTGGAAACACCATATATTTT. Translation gives CASTYGGSQSSGNTIYF.

This clonotype was recorded at least ten times. This sequence joins TRBV7-2 and TRBJ1-6, with TRBD1 matching over 8 bases. CDR3 size: 13 residues. Germline-derived CDR1 and CDR2 are SGHTA and FQGNSA. V shed 5 bases, J shed 14 bases, and the junction held 8 bases outside the gene matches. CDR3 DNA: TGTGCCAGCAGCGATGGACAGGGCAGGACCCTCCACTTT. Translating gives CASSDGQGRTLHF.

This clonotype was recorded many times. The chain is built from TRBV7-2 and TRBJ2-3; weak D call: TRBD2 (5 bases). CDR3 size: 14 residues. V gave up 2 bases and J gave up 6 bases, with 12 bases separating them. CDR1 and CDR2 (germline): SGHTA, FQGNSA. In DNA, the CDR3 is TGTGCCAGCAGCTTACCGCCTAGCAGTGATACGCAGTATTTT. The encoded protein is CASSLPPSSDTQYF.

This clonotype was recorded many times. This sequence joins TRBV7-2 and TRBJ1-1, with 7 bases that match TRBD1. Germline-derived CDR1 and CDR2 are SGHTA and FQGNSA. V was pared by 3 bases and J by 0 bases, with 1 base of the junction left unmatched. The CDR3 sequence is 14 residues long. The CDR3 here is CASSFQGVNTEAFF. In nucleotides, the CDR3 is TGTGCCAGCAGCTTCCAGGGGGTGAACACTGAAGCTTTCTTT.

This clonotype was counted ten times or more. The gene calls are TRBV7-2 and TRBJ2-3, with 7 nucleotides matching TRBD2. CDR1 SGHTA and CDR2 FQGNSA come from the germline V gene. The length of the CDR3 is 15 residues. J gave up 0 bases and V 4 bases, and 4 bases lay outside the gene matches. The CDR3 DNA reads TGTGCCAGCAGCTGGCTAGCGGCGAGCACAGATACGCAGTATTTT. It is translated as CASSWLAASTDTQYF.

This clonotype was detected ten times or more. V is TRBV7-8 and J is TRBJ1-5; D is possibly TRBD1 (6 bases). Germline CDR1 and CDR2: SGHVS and FQNEAQ. This CDR3 contains 15 residues. Trimming left V 5 bases short and J 11 bases short, with 22 bases between. In DNA, the CDR3 is TGTGCCAGCAGCCCGCCCGGGACATTGGATTCAGCCCAGCATTTT. Amino acid sequence: CASSPPGTLDSAQHF.

For the CDR3, the DNA is TGTGCCAGCAGTGAATATTCTTGGGAGGGGAGGAGTTCACCCCTCCACTTT. Translating it yields CASSEYSWEGRSSPLHF. V usage is TRBV2 and J usage is TRBJ1-6, with a possible D match to TRBD1 (5 bases). The V end was cut by 2 bases, the J end by 9 bases, with 20 bases between. CDR1 is SNHLY and CDR2 is FYNNEI in the germline V gene. This CDR3 comprises 17 residues.

In its sample, this clonotype was seen a few times. The chain combines TRBV5-1 with TRBJ2-4, with a possible D match to TRBD2 (5 bases). The length of the CDR3 is 15 residues. Trimming left V 1 base short and J 1 base short, with 9 bases between. Germline CDR1 is SGHRS and CDR2 is YFSETQ. CDR3 coding DNA: TGCGCCAGCAGCTTGCGGGGAGACGCCAAAAACATTCAGTACTTC. It specifies CASSLRGDAKNIQYF. Full variable domain (missing parts from reference TRBV5-1 and TRBJ2-4): KAGVTQTPRYLIKTRGQQVTLSCSPISGHRSVSWYQQTPGQGLQFLFEYFSETQRNKGNFPGRFSGRQFSNSRSEMNVSTLELGDSALYLCASSLRGDAKNIQYFGAGTRLSVL.

The sample holds a few counts of this clonotype. This chain connects TRBV3-1 to TRBJ1-1; 10 positions agree with TRBD1. Germline lookup yields CDR1 LGHDT and CDR2 YNNKEL (reference sequence). The CDR3 has 16 residues. Trimming cost V 1 base and J 1 base; bases outside gene matches: 3. CDR3 nucleotides: TGTGCCAGCAGCCAAGGACAGGGGGCGAGGAACACTGAAGCTTTCTTT. This codes for CASSQGQGARNTEAFF.

The rearrangement joins TRBV9 to TRBJ2-3, with a possible D match to TRBD2 (7 bases). Germline V gives CDR1 SGDLS, CDR2 YYNGEE. V was shortened by 0 bases and J by 4 bases, with 12 bases between the two germline ends. This CDR3 spans 15 amino acids. The CDR3 DNA reads as TGTGCCAGCAGCGTAGTTGGCGGGGGCGCAGATACGCAGTATTTT. It is translated as CASSVVGGGADTQYF. Supplemented by reference TRBV9 and TRBJ2-3, the full variable domain reads DSGVTQTPKHLITATGQRVTLRCSPRSGDLSVYWYQQSLDQGLQFLIQYYNGEERAKGNILERFSAQQFPDLHSELNLSSLELGDSALYFCASSVVGGGADTQYFGPGTRLTVL.

Only a few counts were recorded for this clonotype. V and J are TRBV7-2 and TRBJ2-1; D assignment may be TRBD1 or TRBD2 (5 bases each). The CDR3 has 13 amino acids. CDR1 and CDR2 from the germline V gene are SGHTA and FQGNSA. Trimming shortened V by 5 bases and J by 4 bases, and 9 bases separated the two germline ends. The CDR3 DNA sequence: TGTGCCAGCAGCCGGGACGGTTACAATGAGCAGTTCTTC. Protein sequence: CASSRDGYNEQFF.

This clonotype occurred a few times. The chain joins TRBV25-1 to TRBJ2-1, with D possibly being TRBD1 (5 bases). The CDR3 totals 18 residues. Germline CDR1 and CDR2: MGHDK and SYGVNS. V was trimmed by 6 bases and J by 0 bases, leaving 21 bases between them. In nucleotides, the CDR3 is TGTGCCAGCAGCCCAGGGTCGAGCTCTTATAGCTCCTACAATGAGCAGTTCTTC. This sequence encodes CASSPGSSSYSSYNEQFF.

This clonotype has only a few counts. The J gene is TRBJ2-1, the V gene TRBV27; 13 bases are a match to TRBD2. CDR1 MNHEY and CDR2 SMNVEV come from the germline V gene (reference sequence). V was clipped by 0 bases and J by 4 bases; unmatched bases: 3. The CDR3 is 17 amino acids. As DNA, the CDR3 is TGTGCCAGCAGTTTATCTTGGACTAGCGGGAGTTACAATGAGCAGTTCTTC. It specifies CASSLSWTSGSYNEQFF.

This clonotype occurred a few times. The chain is built from TRBV11-2 and TRBJ2-1; 10 nucleotides align to TRBD2. The CDR3 length is 17 residues. V was pared by 1 base and J by 3 bases, with 6 bases of the junction left unmatched. Germline V gene data show CDR1 as SGHAT and CDR2 as FQNNGV. This CDR3 is CASSLGSTSGNYNEQFF. The DNA for the CDR3 is TGTGCCAGCAGCTTAGGTTCAACTAGCGGGAACTACAATGAGCAGTTCTTC.

V and J are TRBV27 and TRBJ2-5; TRBD2 aligns across 7 bases. CDR3 length: 18 residues. V shed 8 bases and J 2 bases; nucleotides not matched to a gene: 20. Germline loops: CDR1 MNHEY, CDR2 SMNVEV (reference sequence). The CDR3 is CASGKGGLEGWGQETQYF. The CDR3 bases are TGTGCCAGCGGAAAGGGAGGACTAGAAGGGTGGGGGCAAGAGACCCAGTACTTC.